This TCR beta chain was sequenced for a study of T-cell memory formation after mild COVID-19 (dated by TCRdb to the early 2020s). Regarding the complete study: TCR sequence clusters from the two donors were found to be largely donor specific. Longitudinal TCRalpha and TCRbeta repertoire sequencing tracked T-cell clones expanding and contracting after mild COVID-19 in a couple of donors. Two young, previously healthy adult volunteers made up the cohort, one male and one female.

This clonotype was recorded many times. The specificity of this receptor is unknown. No per-base quality is available; no much larger clone lies one base away. The listed sequencing device is Illumina NovaSeq 6000. TCRalpha and TCRbeta cDNA libraries were built by 5'RACE with constant-segment primers, adding sample barcodes and unique molecular identifiers. RNA was extracted from every sample with Trizol reagent. Library amplification was performed in two PCR steps, and a second sample barcode and Illumina TruSeq adapters were introduced in the second step. Libraries were sequenced on an Illumina NovaSeq with 2 x 150 bp paired-end reads. The paper's processing steps were these. Demultiplexing of reads and collapsing into UMI-guided consensus sequences were performed with migec v1.2.7. Using mixcr v2.1.11, UMI consensuses were aligned to TRA and TRB V and J templates and then assembled into clonotypes. A clonotype was counted as expanded or contracted only if both edgeR and NoisET called the change significant, with noise models trained on biological replicates. For edgeR calls, a false discovery rate-adjusted p below 0.01 and a log2 fold-change threshold of 1 were applied. As an exploratory analysis of dynamics, max-normalized trajectories of the 1000 most abundant clonotypes were examined by PCA with hierarchical clustering. The CD4 or CD8 phenotype of responding clones was assigned using the separately sequenced CD4+ and CD8+ repertoires. Clones were called with MiXCR by TCRdb after fastp trimmed the public reads at Q25, and only in-frame beta chains were retained. Each CDR3 protein gets just one entry, which takes the most common genes and DNA from the rows behind it. What appears here as the V and J calls and clone size reflects TCRdb's work, not the paper's. This sample lists some 490,000 distinct CDR3 sequences; 15% to 20% were detected once. The top ten constitute roughly 12% of the sample.

What the study reported, not specific to this receptor: Only a couple of mild cases were covered in the study, and larger cohorts including severe cases with pre-infection samples were considered necessary. The detection of some responding clones in pre-infection memory suggests that pre-existing cross-reactive memory T cells joined the SARS-CoV-2 response. Clones contracting from day 15 to 85 had balanced CD4/CD8 phenotypes, while a second wave expanding from day 15 to 37 was biased towards CD4+. Contracting CD4+ clones turned up mainly in the CM and EM memory subsets, whereas EMRA was where CD8+ clones were enriched. SARS-CoV-2 specificity of the second-wave clones peaking on day 37 was not confirmed.

The CDR3 sequence holds 15 residues, the cysteine and phenylalanine included. Of all the DNA, just the CDR3 is kept, 45 bases in frame from base 1. Compared with germline, V lacks 6 bases and J lacks 2 bases; bases without a gene match: 3. PBMCs were isolated by Ficoll-Paque density gradient centrifugation. The sample comprised PBMCs or a T cell subset sorted from them (not recorded which). The chain uses TRBV12-3 or TRBV12-4 and TRBJ2-7; TRBD2 agrees with 14 junctional bases. The sequence derives from an adult woman who had mild COVID-19 (a few samples of this study predate the infection). The sample titles of this study are shuffled in the database, so cell type and time point are left out; the donor was told from shared clones. The CDR3 in this case is CASSLGLAGAYEQYF. The sequence in DNA is TGTGCCAGCAGCTTGGGACTAGCGGGGGCCTACGAGCAGTACTTC.